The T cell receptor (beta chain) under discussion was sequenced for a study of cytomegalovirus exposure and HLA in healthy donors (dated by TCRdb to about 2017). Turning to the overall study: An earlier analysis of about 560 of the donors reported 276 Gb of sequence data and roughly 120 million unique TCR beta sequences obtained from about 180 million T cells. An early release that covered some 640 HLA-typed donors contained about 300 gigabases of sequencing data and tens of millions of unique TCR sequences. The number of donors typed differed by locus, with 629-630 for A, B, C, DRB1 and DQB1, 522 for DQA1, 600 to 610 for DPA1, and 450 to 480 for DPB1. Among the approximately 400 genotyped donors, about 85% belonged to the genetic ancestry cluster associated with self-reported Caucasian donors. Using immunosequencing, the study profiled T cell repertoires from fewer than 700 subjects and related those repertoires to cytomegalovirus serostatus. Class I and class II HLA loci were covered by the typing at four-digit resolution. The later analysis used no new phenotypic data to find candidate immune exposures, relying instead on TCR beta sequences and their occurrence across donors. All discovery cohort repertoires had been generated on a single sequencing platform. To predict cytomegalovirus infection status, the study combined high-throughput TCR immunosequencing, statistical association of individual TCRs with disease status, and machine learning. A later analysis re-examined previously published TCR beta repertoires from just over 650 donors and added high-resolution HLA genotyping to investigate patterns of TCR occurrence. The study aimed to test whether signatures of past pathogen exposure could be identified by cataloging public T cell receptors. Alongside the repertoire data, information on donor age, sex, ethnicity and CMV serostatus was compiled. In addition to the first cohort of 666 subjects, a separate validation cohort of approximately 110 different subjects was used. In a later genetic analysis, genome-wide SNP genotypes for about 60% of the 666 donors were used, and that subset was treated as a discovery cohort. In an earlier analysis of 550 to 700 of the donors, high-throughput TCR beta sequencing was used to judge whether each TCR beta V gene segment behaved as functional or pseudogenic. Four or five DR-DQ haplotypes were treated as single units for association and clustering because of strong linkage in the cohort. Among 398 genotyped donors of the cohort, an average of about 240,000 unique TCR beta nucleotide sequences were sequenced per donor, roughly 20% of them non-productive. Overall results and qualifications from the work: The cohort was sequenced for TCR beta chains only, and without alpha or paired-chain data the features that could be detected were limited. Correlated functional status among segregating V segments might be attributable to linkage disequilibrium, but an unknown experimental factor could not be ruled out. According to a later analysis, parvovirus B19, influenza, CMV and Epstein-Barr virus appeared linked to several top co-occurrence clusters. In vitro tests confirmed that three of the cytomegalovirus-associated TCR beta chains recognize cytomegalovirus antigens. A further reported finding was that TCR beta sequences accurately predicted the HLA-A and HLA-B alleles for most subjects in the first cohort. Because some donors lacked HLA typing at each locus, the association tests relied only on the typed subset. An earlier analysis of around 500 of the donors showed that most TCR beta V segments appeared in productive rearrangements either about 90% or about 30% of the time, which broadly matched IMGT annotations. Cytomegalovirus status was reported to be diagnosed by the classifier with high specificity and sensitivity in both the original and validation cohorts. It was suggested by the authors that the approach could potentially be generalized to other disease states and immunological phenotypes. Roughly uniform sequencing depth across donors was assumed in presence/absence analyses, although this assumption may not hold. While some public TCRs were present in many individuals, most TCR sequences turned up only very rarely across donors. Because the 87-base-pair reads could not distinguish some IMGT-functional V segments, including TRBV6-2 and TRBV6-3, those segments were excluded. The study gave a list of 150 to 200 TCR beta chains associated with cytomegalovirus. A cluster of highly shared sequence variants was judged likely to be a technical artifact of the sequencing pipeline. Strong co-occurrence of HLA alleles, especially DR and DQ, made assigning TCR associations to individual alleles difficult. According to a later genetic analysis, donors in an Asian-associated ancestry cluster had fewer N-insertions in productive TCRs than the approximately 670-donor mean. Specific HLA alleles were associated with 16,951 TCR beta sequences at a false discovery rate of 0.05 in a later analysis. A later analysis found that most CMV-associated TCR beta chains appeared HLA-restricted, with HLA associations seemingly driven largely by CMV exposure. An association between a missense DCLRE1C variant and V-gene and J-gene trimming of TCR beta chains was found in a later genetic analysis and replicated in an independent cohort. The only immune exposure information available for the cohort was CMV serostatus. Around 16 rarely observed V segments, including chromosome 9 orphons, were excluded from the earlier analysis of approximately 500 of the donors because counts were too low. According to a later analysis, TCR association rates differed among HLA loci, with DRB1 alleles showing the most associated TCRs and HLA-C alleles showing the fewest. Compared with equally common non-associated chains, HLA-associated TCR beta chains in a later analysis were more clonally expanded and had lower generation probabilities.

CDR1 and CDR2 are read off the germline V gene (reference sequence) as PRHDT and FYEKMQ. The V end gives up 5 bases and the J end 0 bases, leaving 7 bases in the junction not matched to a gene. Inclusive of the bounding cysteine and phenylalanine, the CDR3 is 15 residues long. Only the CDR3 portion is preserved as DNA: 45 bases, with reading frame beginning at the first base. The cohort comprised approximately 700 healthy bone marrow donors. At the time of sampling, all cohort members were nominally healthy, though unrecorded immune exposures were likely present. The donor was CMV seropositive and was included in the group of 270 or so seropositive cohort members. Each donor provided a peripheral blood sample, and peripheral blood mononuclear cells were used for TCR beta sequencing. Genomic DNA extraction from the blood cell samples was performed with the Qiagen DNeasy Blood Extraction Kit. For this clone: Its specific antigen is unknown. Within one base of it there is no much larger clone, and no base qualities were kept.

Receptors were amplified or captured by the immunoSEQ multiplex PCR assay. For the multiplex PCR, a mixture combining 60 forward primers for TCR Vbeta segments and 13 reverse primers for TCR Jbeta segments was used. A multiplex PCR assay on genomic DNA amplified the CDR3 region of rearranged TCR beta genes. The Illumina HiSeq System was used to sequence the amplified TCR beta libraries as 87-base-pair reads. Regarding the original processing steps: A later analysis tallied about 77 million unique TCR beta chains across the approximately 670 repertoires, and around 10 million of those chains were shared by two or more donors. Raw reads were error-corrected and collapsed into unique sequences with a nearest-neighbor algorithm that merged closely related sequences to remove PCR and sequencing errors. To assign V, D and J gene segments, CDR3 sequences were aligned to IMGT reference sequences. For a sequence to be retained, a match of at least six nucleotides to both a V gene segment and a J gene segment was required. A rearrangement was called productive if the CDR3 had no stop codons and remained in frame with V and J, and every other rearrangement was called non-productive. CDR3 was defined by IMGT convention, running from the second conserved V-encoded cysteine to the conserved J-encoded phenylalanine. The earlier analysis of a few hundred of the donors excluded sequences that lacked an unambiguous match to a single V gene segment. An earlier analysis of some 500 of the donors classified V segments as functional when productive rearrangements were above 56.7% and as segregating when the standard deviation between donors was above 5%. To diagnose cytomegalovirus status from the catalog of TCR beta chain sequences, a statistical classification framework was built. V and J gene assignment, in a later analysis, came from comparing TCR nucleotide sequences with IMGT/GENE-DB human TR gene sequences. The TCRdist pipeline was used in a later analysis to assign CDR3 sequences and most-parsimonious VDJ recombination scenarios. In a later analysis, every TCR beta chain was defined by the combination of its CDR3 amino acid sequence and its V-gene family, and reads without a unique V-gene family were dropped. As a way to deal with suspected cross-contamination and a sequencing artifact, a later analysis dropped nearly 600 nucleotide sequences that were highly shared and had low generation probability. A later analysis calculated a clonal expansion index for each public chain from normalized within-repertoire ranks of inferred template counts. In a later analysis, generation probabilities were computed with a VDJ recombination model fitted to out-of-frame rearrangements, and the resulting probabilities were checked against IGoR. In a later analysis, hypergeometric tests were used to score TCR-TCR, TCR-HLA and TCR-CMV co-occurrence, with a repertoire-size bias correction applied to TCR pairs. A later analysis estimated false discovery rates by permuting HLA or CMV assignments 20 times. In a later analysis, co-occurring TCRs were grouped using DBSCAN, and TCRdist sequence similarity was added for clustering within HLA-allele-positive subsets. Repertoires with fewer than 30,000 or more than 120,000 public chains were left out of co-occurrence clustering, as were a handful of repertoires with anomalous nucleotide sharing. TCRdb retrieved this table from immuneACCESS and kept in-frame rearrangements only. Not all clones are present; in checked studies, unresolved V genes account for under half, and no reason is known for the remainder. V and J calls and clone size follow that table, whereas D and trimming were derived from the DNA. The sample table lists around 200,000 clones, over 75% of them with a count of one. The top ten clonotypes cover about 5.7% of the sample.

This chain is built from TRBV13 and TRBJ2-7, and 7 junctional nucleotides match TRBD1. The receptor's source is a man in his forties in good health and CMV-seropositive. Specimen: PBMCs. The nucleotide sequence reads TGTGCCAGCAGCAAATCAACAGGGGCCTCCTACGAGCAGTACTTC. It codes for CASSKSTGASYEQYF.